Each of the 27 T cell receptor beta chains below was sequenced from the same sample in a study of T cell responses to AZD1222 COVID-19 vaccine. Sequencing used immunoSEQ multiplex PCR; TCRdb keeps in-frame clones, though not all of them. The table shows about 110,000 clones, with roughly 91% occurring only once. This specimen consisted of peripheral blood, obtained on day 0 of AZD1222 vaccination. The receptors shown here come from an adult in good health.

This chain links TRBV27 with TRBJ1-4; the D is unclear. The V end was cut by 4 bases, the J end by 3 bases, with 9 bases between. The germline CDR1 and CDR2 sequences are MNHEY and SMNVEV (reference sequence). The CDR3 runs to 14 residues. CDR3 sequence: CASSSRRANEKLFF. CDR3 in DNA: TGTGCCAGCAGTTCTAGACGGGCTAATGAAAAACTGTTTTTT.

The V and J genes are TRBV18 and TRBJ2-2; D could derive from TRBD1 or TRBD2 (6 bases each). This CDR3 is built from 17 residues. Germline V lookup: CDR1 KGHSH, CDR2 LQKENI. Deletions cut 2 bases from V and 3 bases from J, with 16 bases between. CDR3 nucleotide sequence: TGTGCCAGCTCACCAAATACAGGGATAGCGGACACCGGGGAGCTGTTTTTT. Translation gives CASSPNTGIADTGELFF.

The chain recombines TRBV12-5 with TRBJ1-1; D remains unclear. Trimming took off 1 base at V and 1 base at J, with 13 bases between the two ends. From germline, CDR1 is LGHNT and CDR2 FRNRAP. The CDR3 is 16 residues long. CDR3 residues: CASGLDHLAGNTEAFF. The CDR3 nucleotides are TGTGCTAGTGGTTTGGATCATTTGGCGGGGAACACTGAAGCTTTCTTT.

This chain uses TRBV3-1 (or the pseudogene TRBV3-2) with TRBJ1-1, with unresolved D. Trimming pared 1 base from V and 2 bases from J, leaving 5 bases between. Germline CDR1 LGHDT, CDR2 YNNKEL (reference sequence). The length of the CDR3 is 13 residues. CDR3 in amino acids: CASSQVGNTEAFF. In DNA, the CDR3 is TGTGCCAGCAGCCAAGTTGGAAACACTGAAGCTTTCTTT.

The genes are TRBV7-8 and TRBJ1-4; D is unclear. V lost 5 bases and J 8 bases, leaving 21 bases between the germline ends. Germline V gene lookup returns CDR1 SGHVS and CDR2 FQNEAQ. The CDR3 loop spans 16 amino acids. CDR3 residues: CASSPLTGGRDEKLFF. For the CDR3, the DNA is TGTGCCAGCAGCCCCCTGACGGGAGGTCGAGACGAAAAACTGTTTTTT.

V gene TRBV6-5 combines with J gene TRBJ1-2, with 7 bases fitting TRBD1. Trimming at V came to 2 bases and at J to 6 bases, leaving 6 bases not matched to a gene. In germline, CDR1 is MNHEY, CDR2 SVGAGI. This CDR3 spans 14 amino acids. The CDR3 nucleotides read TGTGCCAGCAGTTACCGAGGGGGCGGAAATGGCTACACCTTC. As protein: CASSYRGGGNGYTF.

This clone was seen a handful of times. The rearrangement joins TRBV10-3 to TRBJ1-3; D unresolved. CDR1 and CDR2 from the germline V gene are ENHRY and SYGVKD. The V end was cut by 9 bases, the J end by 0 bases, with 12 bases between. CDR3 length: 14 amino acids. The CDR3 nucleotides are TGTGCCATGATGGACGCCAGCTCTGGAAACACCATATATTTT. It yields the protein CAMMDASSGNTIYF.

The CDR3 is CASSHTPEAQYF. The CDR3 DNA sequence: TGTGCCAGCAGCCATACCCCGGAGGCGCAGTATTTT. The genes are TRBV14 and TRBJ2-3; D may be TRBD2 (5 bases). V was trimmed by 3 bases and J by 10 bases, leaving 11 bases between them. Germline loops: CDR1 SGHDN, CDR2 FVKESK. The CDR3 consists of 12 residues.

The genes are TRBV5-1 and TRBJ2-5; maybe TRBD2 (7 bases). CDR1 SGHRS and CDR2 YFSETQ come from the germline V gene. V was shortened by 7 bases and J by 5 bases, with 21 bases between the two germline ends. This CDR3 has 15 amino acids. DNA for the CDR3: TGCGCCAGCGCCATGAACCCCGGGGGGCCTGAGACCCAGTACTTC. Translated: CASAMNPGGPETQYF.

The count of this clone is one. The chain joins TRBV9 to TRBJ1-1; 12 nucleotides match TRBD1. Trimming cost V 3 bases and J 7 bases; bases outside gene matches: 7. The CDR3 length is 15 residues. CDR1 is SGDLS and CDR2 is YYNGEE in the germline V gene. This CDR3 reads CASSEPGQGAFEAFF. As DNA, the CDR3 is TGTGCCAGCAGCGAGCCGGGACAGGGGGCTTTTGAAGCTTTCTTT.

This sequence joins TRBV11-2 and TRBJ1-3; D gene uncertain. The germline gives CDR1 SGHAT, CDR2 FQNNGV. CDR3 size: 15 residues. The V and J ends lost 2 bases and 0 bases respectively, with 8 bases between them. CDR3 amino acids: CASSLLPISGNTIYF. The CDR3 DNA is TGTGCCAGCAGCTTATTACCTATCTCTGGAAACACCATATATTTT.

This clone appeared a single time. The chain has TRBV28 and TRBJ1-6; possible D gene TRBD1, 5 bases. The germline V and J ends were trimmed by 5 bases and 6 bases, with 14 bases remaining between them. The CDR3 length is 15 residues. Germline assignment: CDR1 MDHEN and CDR2 SYDVKM. CDR3 sequence (DNA): TGTGCCAGCAGTGGGGGGATTCTTCCTAATTCACCCCTCCACTTT. This codes for CASSGGILPNSPLHF.

The chain uses TRBV5-1 and TRBJ2-7; 8 bases fit TRBD1. CDR3 size: 15 residues. The germline V gene encodes CDR1 SGHRS and CDR2 YFSETQ. Trimming at V came to 0 bases and at J to 3 bases, leaving 5 bases not matched to a gene. As DNA, the CDR3 is TGCGCCAGCAGCTTGGCCACAGGGGGTATCTACGAGCAGTACTTC. Encoded protein: CASSLATGGIYEQYF. The full variable domain, in which reference TRBV5-1 and TRBJ2-7 provide the parts outside the CDR3, is KAGVTQTPRYLIKTRGQQVTLSCSPISGHRSVSWYQQTPGQGLQFLFEYFSETQRNKGNFPGRFSGRQFSNSRSEMNVSTLELGDSALYLCASSLATGGIYEQYFGPGTRLTVT.

The gene calls are TRBV5-1 and TRBJ1-2, with a tentative D call TRBD1 (6 bases). Germline CDR1 SGHRS, CDR2 YFSETQ. This CDR3 is built from 16 residues. V gave up 4 bases and J gave up 4 bases, with 20 bases separating them. CDR3 sequence: CASSRGALQGSYGYTF. In DNA, the CDR3 is TGCGCCAGCAGCAGAGGGGCCCTACAGGGTTCCTATGGCTACACCTTC.

The chain carries TRBV5-1 and TRBJ2-7, with D perhaps given as TRBD1 or TRBD2 (6 bases each). From germline, CDR1 is SGHRS and CDR2 YFSETQ. The CDR3 totals 14 residues. Trimming took off 4 bases at V and 6 bases at J, with 17 bases between the two ends. The CDR3: CASSPDFGGREQYF. In DNA form, the CDR3 reads TGCGCCAGCAGCCCGGACTTTGGGGGGCGCGAGCAGTACTTC.

V gene TRBV5-5 combines with J gene TRBJ1-2; 9 bases match TRBD1. The CDR3 covers 13 residues. V was clipped by 3 bases and J by 6 bases; unmatched bases: 3. Looked up from germline, CDR1 is SGHKS and CDR2 is YYEKEE (reference sequence). This chain's CDR3 is CASSSGTGNGYTF. In DNA, the CDR3 is TGTGCCAGCAGCTCCGGGACAGGGAATGGCTACACCTTC.

V and J are TRBV4-1 and TRBJ2-7; D possibly corresponds to TRBD2 (7 bases). The CDR3 length is 16 residues. Trimming left V 2 bases short and J 0 bases short, with 14 bases between. Germline V gene lookup returns CDR1 MGHRA and CDR2 YSYEKL. The CDR3 DNA reads as TGCGCCAGCAGCCAAATGGGGGGGGGCGACTCCTACGAGCAGTACTTC. Translation gives CASSQMGGGDSYEQYF.

The chain recombines TRBV5-1 with TRBJ1-1; 8 positions agree with TRBD1. The CDR3 is made up of 15 amino acids. With V trimmed by 4 bases and J by 5 bases, 10 bases remained unmatched. Germline CDR1 reads SGHRS; CDR2 reads YFSETQ. This chain's CDR3 is CASSPVGTGGTEAFF. CDR3 sequence (DNA): TGCGCCAGCAGCCCCGTAGGGACAGGCGGAACTGAAGCTTTCTTT.

The CDR3 sequence is CASSPGTGDYGYTF. The CDR3, as DNA: TGCGCCAGCTCGCCTGGGACAGGAGACTATGGCTACACCTTC. The gene calls are TRBV5-1 and TRBJ1-2, with 8 bases lining up with TRBD1. The length of the CDR3 is 14 residues. Germline CDR1 and CDR2: SGHRS and YFSETQ. Trimming removed 7 bases from V and 3 bases from J; junction bases left unmatched: 8.

This chain uses TRBV7-9 with TRBJ2-3; 10 bases fit TRBD2. There are 16 residues in the CDR3. V was pared by 5 bases and J by 4 bases, with 9 bases of the junction left unmatched. Germline lookup yields CDR1 SEHNR and CDR2 FQNEAQ (reference sequence). CDR3 loop: CASSRAGLAGADTQYF. For the CDR3, the DNA is TGTGCCAGCAGCCGTGCCGGTCTAGCGGGAGCAGATACGCAGTATTTT.

The CDR3 coding sequence is TGTGCCTGGAGTGTACGGGGCATCTATGGCTACACCTTC. Amino acids: CAWSVRGIYGYTF. V and J are TRBV30 and TRBJ1-2; a weak D match, TRBD1 (5 bases). Germline V lookup: CDR1 GTSNPN, CDR2 SVGIG (reference sequence). The length of the CDR3 is 13 residues. The V end was cut by 0 bases, the J end by 4 bases, with 9 bases between.

This rearrangement joins TRBV7-8 to TRBJ2-3; D is unresolved. The CDR3 has 13 residues. The germline V gene has CDR1 SGHVS and CDR2 FQNEAQ. Trimming cost V 11 bases and J 3 bases, with 15 bases left between them. As DNA, the CDR3 is TGTGCCCTCAGCTCTTTAAGAACAGATACGCAGTATTTT. Its protein product is CALSSLRTDTQYF.

This chain joins TRBV10-3 and TRBJ1-1, with D uncertain. Per the germline V gene, CDR1 is ENHRY and CDR2 is SYGVKD. V lost 10 bases and J 4 bases, leaving 19 bases between the germline ends. This CDR3 comprises 14 residues. This CDR3 reads CATSDRGNSTEAFF. CDR3 coding DNA: TGTGCCACCAGCGATCGGGGTAATAGCACTGAAGCTTTCTTT.

The chain carries TRBV10-3 and TRBJ2-7; 11 nucleotides agree with TRBD1. The CDR3 sequence is 16 residues long. The ends lost 6 bases at V and 0 bases at J; junction bases unmatched: 7. The germline V gene has CDR1 ENHRY and CDR2 SYGVKD. This chain's CDR3 is CAISGGQGVSSYEQYF. The CDR3 coding sequence is TGTGCCATCAGCGGGGGACAGGGGGTAAGCTCCTACGAGCAGTACTTC.

The rearrangement joins TRBV30 to TRBJ2-5; D possibly corresponds to TRBD2 (6 bases). The V end lost 1 base, the J end lost 4 bases, and 10 bases lay between the germline ends. This CDR3 has 13 residues. Germline lookup yields CDR1 GTSNPN and CDR2 SVGIG (reference sequence). In DNA, the CDR3 is TGTGCCTGGAGTGCTAGCGCTCCAGAGACCCAGTACTTC. Its translation is CAWSASAPETQYF.

CDR3 protein: CASRWRRTTDTQYF. The CDR3 DNA follows: TGTGCCAGCAGATGGAGGAGAACAACAGATACGCAGTATTTT. V and J are TRBV2 and TRBJ2-3; maybe TRBD2 (5 bases). Germline V gives CDR1 SNHLY, CDR2 FYNNEI. Trimming removed 6 bases from V and 3 bases from J, with 13 bases in between. The CDR3 consists of 14 residues.

The chain carries TRBV13 and TRBJ2-3; no firm D call. This CDR3 region has 15 residues. V gave up 0 bases and J gave up 6 bases, with 13 bases separating them. Germline loops: CDR1 PRHDT, CDR2 FYEKMQ (reference sequence). The CDR3 reads CASSLGLETSDTQYF. The DNA of the CDR3 is TGTGCCAGCAGCTTAGGCCTAGAAACTTCCGATACGCAGTATTTT.